The 21 T cell receptor beta chains below were found in one sample sequenced in a study of shared clonotypes between healthy human individuals. Method: immunoSEQ multiplex PCR; TCRdb's copy keeps in-frame clones and lacks some. The table lists about 680,000 clones, around 72% of them singletons. Sequencing used memory CD4+ T cells sorted from blood. Subset indicated: CD45RA-negative fraction. These receptors came from a woman aged 25 to 45 in good health.

The rearrangement links TRBV7-9 to TRBJ2-1, with D perhaps matching TRBD1 or TRBD2 (5 bases each). CDR3 size: 14 residues. V lost 0 bases and J 8 bases, leaving 11 bases between the germline ends. Per the germline V gene, CDR1 is SEHNR and CDR2 is FQNEAQ (reference sequence). The DNA for the CDR3 is TGTGCCAGCAGCTTAGCCCAAGTGGGGGATGAGCAGTTCTTC. Protein: CASSLAQVGDEQFF.

This clone has a single count. V is TRBV27 and J is TRBJ2-7, with a possible D match to TRBD2 (5 bases). The CDR3 sequence is 16 residues long. V was shortened by 3 bases and J by 3 bases, with 18 bases between the two germline ends. The germline gives CDR1 MNHEY, CDR2 SMNVEV (reference sequence). The DNA for the CDR3 is TGTGCCAGCAGTTTGACTAACGCCTTTTACCTCTACGAGCAGTACTTC. It is translated as CASSLTNAFYLYEQYF.

This clone came up once. J is TRBJ2-7 and V is TRBV25-1; D is perhaps TRBD2 (6 bases). Germline V CDR1 and CDR2: MGHDK, SYGVNS. V lost 2 bases and J lost 2, with 16 bases in between. There are 16 residues in the CDR3. The CDR3 region is CASSEGGSSTPYEQYF. The CDR3 coding sequence is TGTGCCAGCAGTGAAGGGGGGTCTTCCACCCCCTACGAGCAGTACTTC.

This chain links TRBV7-2 with TRBJ2-1, with TRBD2 as a possible D gene (5 bases). The CDR3 length is 13 residues. Trimming pared 5 bases from V and 8 bases from J, leaving 13 bases between. Per the germline V gene, CDR1 is SGHTA and CDR2 is FQGNSA. The CDR3 DNA sequence: TGTGCCAGCAGCCTCGTTCGGCGGGATGAGCAGTTCTTC. Protein sequence: CASSLVRRDEQFF.

The CDR3: CATRRGANTGELFF. In DNA form, the CDR3 reads TGTGCCACCCGGCGGGGCGCAAACACCGGGGAGCTGTTTTTT. The chain uses TRBV28 and TRBJ2-2; D is perhaps TRBD2 (6 bases). V lost 10 bases and J lost 2, with 14 bases in between. Germline V gene lookup returns CDR1 MDHEN and CDR2 SYDVKM. This CDR3 contains 14 residues.

J is TRBJ2-2 and V is TRBV14, with TRBD2 matching 10 bases. The trim removed 6 bases at V and 4 bases at J, leaving 5 bases unmatched. There are 15 residues in the CDR3. CDR1 is SGHDN and CDR2 is FVKESK in the germline V gene. CDR3 bases: TGTGCCAGCAGATCTAGCGGGAGTTTCACCGGGGAGCTGTTTTTT. Protein sequence: CASRSSGSFTGELFF.

The CDR3 region is CASHRGLSLTMSEQYF. For the CDR3, the DNA is TGTGCCAGCCACAGGGGACTCTCCTTGACGATGAGCGAGCAGTACTTC. The rearrangement links TRBV7-2 to TRBJ2-7; tentatively, D is TRBD1 (7 bases). This CDR3 comprises 16 residues. V was cut by 8 bases and J by 6 bases, with 26 bases left in between. The V gene's germline CDR1 is SGHTA and CDR2 FQGNSA. Full variable domain (remainder filled in from reference TRBV7-2 and TRBJ2-7): GAGVSQSPSNKVTEKGKDVELRCDPISGHTALYWYRQSLGQGLEFLIYFQGNSAPDKSGLPSDRFSAERTGGSVSTLTIQRTQQEDSAVYLCASHRGLSLTMSEQYFGPGTRLTVT.

The chain uses TRBV5-4 and TRBJ2-3; unclear D gene. The CDR3 contains 13 residues. The V end lost 0 bases, the J end lost 4 bases, and 6 bases lay between the germline ends. Germline V lookup: CDR1 SGHNT, CDR2 YYREEE (reference sequence). CDR3: CASSLAPADTQYF. The CDR3, as DNA: TGTGCCAGCAGCTTGGCCCCCGCAGATACGCAGTATTTT.

V and J are TRBV2 and TRBJ2-6; D may be TRBD1 (6 bases). CDR1 is SNHLY, CDR2 FYNNEI, per germline. There are 13 residues in the CDR3. Trimming removed 8 bases from V and 6 bases from J, with 11 bases in between. CDR3 loop: CASHRVSANVLTF. The CDR3 coding sequence is TGTGCCAGCCACAGGGTTTCGGCCAACGTCCTGACTTTC.

In its sample, this clone was seen once. The rearrangement links TRBV10-2 to TRBJ2-2, with D tentatively TRBD2 (6 bases). The CDR3 is 13 residues long. CDR1 and CDR2 (germline): WSHSY, SAAADI. Trimming shortened V by 7 bases and J by 7 bases, and 13 bases separated the two germline ends. The chain's CDR3 is CASTKRRDGELFF. CDR3 nucleotide sequence: TGCGCCAGCACCAAGAGGAGGGACGGGGAGCTGTTTTTT.

The chain has TRBV7-9 and TRBJ2-3; D remains unclear. Between the trimmed V and J ends, which lost 5 bases and 3 bases, there was a span of 12 bases. The germline V gene encodes CDR1 SEHNR and CDR2 FQNEAQ (reference sequence). The CDR3 runs 14 residues. The CDR3 nucleotides read TGTGCCAGCAGCCAAACTATGGAAACAGATACGCAGTATTTT. Its protein product is CASSQTMETDTQYF.

The V and J genes are TRBV28 and TRBJ2-1, with no clear D. Germline-derived CDR1 and CDR2 are MDHEN and SYDVKM. This CDR3 comprises 15 residues. The V and J ends lost 2 bases and 0 bases respectively, with 8 bases between them. CDR3 amino acids: CASSLSLNSYNEQFF. CDR3 sequence (DNA): TGTGCCAGCAGTTTAAGTCTGAACTCCTACAATGAGCAGTTCTTC. The full variable domain, rest sourced from reference TRBV28 and TRBJ2-1, is DVKVTQSSRYLVKRTGEKVFLECVQDMDHENMFWYRQDPGLGLRLIYFSYDVKMKEKGDIPEGYSVSREKKERFSLILESASTNQTSMYLCASSLSLNSYNEQFFGPGTRLTVL.

The chain combines TRBV18 with TRBJ2-7; perhaps TRBD2 as D (6 bases). Trimming cost V 4 bases and J 5 bases, with 21 bases left between them. This CDR3 comprises 16 residues. Germline CDR1 is KGHSH and CDR2 is LQKENI. The DNA of the CDR3 is TGTGCCAGCTCACAAGGGAGGCTGATGGGTATGGACGAGCAGTACTTC. This codes for CASSQGRLMGMDEQYF.

This clone appeared a single time. The chain joins TRBV11-2 to TRBJ1-2, with no clear D. This CDR3 has 15 residues. Germline V lookup: CDR1 SGHAT, CDR2 FQNNGV. V lost 5 bases to trimming and J lost 5 bases, with 18 bases between them. The CDR3 sequence: CASSLDPEWGYGYTF. The CDR3 nucleotides are TGTGCCAGCAGCCTGGACCCCGAATGGGGTTATGGCTACACCTTC.

There are a few counts of this clone. The chain joins TRBV27 to TRBJ1-5; D is perhaps TRBD1 (6 bases). The germline V gene has CDR1 MNHEY and CDR2 SMNVEV (reference sequence). The CDR3 sequence is 14 residues long. The ends were cut back, 3 bases at V and 14 bases at J, with 20 bases in the middle. The DNA for the CDR3 is TGTGCCAGCAGTTTGGCGGGACGGGGGCCACCAAAGCATTTT. This encodes CASSLAGRGPPKHF.

As for this clone: This may be a read error: a much more frequent sequence differs by one nucleotide. The chain joins TRBV28 to TRBJ2-5; D ambiguous. V lost 4 bases, J lost 0 bases, and 6 bases lay in between. Germline V gene sequence: CDR1 MDHEN, CDR2 SYDVKM. CDR3 length: 13 residues. CDR3 coding DNA: TGTGCCAGCAGTTCCTCGTACCAAGAGACCCAGTACTTC. It yields the protein CASSSSYQETQYF.

This clone was observed a handful of times. The rearrangement joins TRBV6-6 to TRBJ2-4; TRBD2 is a possible D gene (5 bases). Trimming pared 4 bases from V and 1 base from J, leaving 11 bases between. Germline CDR1 is MNHNY and CDR2 is SVGAGI (reference sequence). The CDR3 runs to 15 residues. The chain's CDR3 is CASSFSLAAKNIQYF. CDR3 bases: TGTGCCAGCAGTTTCTCGCTAGCCGCCAAAAACATTCAGTACTTC.

This clone was observed once. The chain links TRBV28 to TRBJ1-3; the D gene is possibly TRBD1 (6 bases). Germline assignment: CDR1 MDHEN and CDR2 SYDVKM. Trimming shortened V by 5 bases and J by 0 bases, and 26 bases separated the two germline ends. This CDR3 is built from 20 residues. The CDR3: CASSTHYYGTLLHSGNTIYF. In DNA, the CDR3 is TGTGCCAGCAGTACCCATTATTACGGGACACTACTTCACTCTGGAAACACCATATATTTT.

The table lists this clone with a count of one. The chain links TRBV28 to TRBJ2-7, with 8 bases lining up with TRBD1. Germline V gives CDR1 MDHEN, CDR2 SYDVKM. The CDR3 length is 15 residues. The V gene end was trimmed by 7 bases and the J gene end by 3 bases; junction bases not matched to a gene: 11. CDR3 coding DNA: TGTGCCAGCATCTCCTATGCAGGGGGCCACTACGAGCAGTACTTC. Its protein product is CASISYAGGHYEQYF.

The rearrangement links TRBV27 to TRBJ1-4, with D perhaps TRBD1 (5 bases). V shed 2 bases and J shed 2 bases, with 9 bases lying between them. CDR3 length equals 15 residues. Germline V gene data show CDR1 as MNHEY and CDR2 as SMNVEV (reference sequence). CDR3 sequence reads: CASSLGWGTNEKLFF. The CDR3, as DNA: TGTGCCAGCAGTTTAGGGTGGGGGACTAATGAAAAACTGTTTTTT.

The rearrangement links TRBV21-1 to TRBJ2-1; the tabulated D call, TRBD2, remains unverified against the DNA. TRBV21-1 is a pseudogene segment. This CDR3 contains 15 residues. DNA for the CDR3: TGTGCCAGCAGGAATGGAGCGGGGGTATCCAATGAGCAGTTCTTC. This translates into CASRNGAGVSNEQFF.